This T cell receptor (beta chain) was sequenced in a study of CD8+ T cells in alopecia areata. Overall study findings and caveats: There was only one nonresponder, so it was unclear how baseline CD8+ expansion relates to response.

With regard to this clone: What it binds is unknown.

Treatment here: oral pan-JAK inhibitor, 5-10 mg twice daily. Germline CDR1 reads SGHDT; CDR2 reads YYEEEE. The CDR3 consists of 15 residues. V dropped 1 base and J dropped 2 bases, with 13 bases sitting between them. Investigators isolated RNA and reverse transcribed it into cDNA to act as the sequencing template. Data came from immunoSEQ multiplex PCR; TCRdb stores just in-frame clones and leaves some out. The table shows some 110,000 clones, with about 59% occurring only once. The clonotype originates from a human donor with alopecia areata. The chain couples TRBV5-6 to TRBJ2-7; D ambiguous. This specimen consisted of CD8+ T cells sorted from blood, obtained at week 24, from a patient treated with tofacitinib. The CDR3 sequence: CASSLNEFGAYEQYF. In nucleotides, the CDR3 is TGTGCCAGCAGCTTGAACGAGTTCGGCGCCTACGAGCAGTACTTC.